This T cell receptor beta chain is from a study of low-dose radiotherapy and immunotherapy resistance in tumors. For the study at large: Intravenous ipilimumab 1 mg/kg every six weeks was given with nivolumab 240 mg every two weeks. Intravenous cyclophosphamide 200 mg/m2 was given every two weeks, one day before radiation and immunotherapy. Aspirin was taken orally at 300 mg daily by patients, and this continued for four cycles from cycle 1 day 1.

Covering alpha and beta chains, TRAV- and TRBV-specific primers were used for the first-strand cDNA. TCR amplification ran 15 to 25 PCR cycles using constant-region and V-primer adapter primers. From the reads, TCRdb called clonotypes with MiXCR, one entry per CDR3 protein. The sample includes under 95,000 distinct CDR3 sequences, roughly a sixth of them seen just once. The time point here: before trial treatment. Treatment combined nivolumab, ipilimumab, aspirin, low-dose cyclophosphamide and low-dose radiotherapy in a dose-escalation trial. This clonotype was seen at least ten times. Relative to the germline gene, one junction end is altered; a read error may explain this. The specimen was PBMCs, collected before treatment. This TCR came from a male donor with prostate cancer.

The DNA for the CDR3 is TGCGCCAGCAGCTCCCACCAGAGGACGGTAGATACGCAGTATTTT. Translating gives CASSSHQRTVDTQYF. This chain uses TRBV5-5 with TRBJ2-3, with D unclear. The CDR3 totals 15 residues. CDR1 SGHKS and CDR2 YYEKEE come from the germline V gene (reference sequence).